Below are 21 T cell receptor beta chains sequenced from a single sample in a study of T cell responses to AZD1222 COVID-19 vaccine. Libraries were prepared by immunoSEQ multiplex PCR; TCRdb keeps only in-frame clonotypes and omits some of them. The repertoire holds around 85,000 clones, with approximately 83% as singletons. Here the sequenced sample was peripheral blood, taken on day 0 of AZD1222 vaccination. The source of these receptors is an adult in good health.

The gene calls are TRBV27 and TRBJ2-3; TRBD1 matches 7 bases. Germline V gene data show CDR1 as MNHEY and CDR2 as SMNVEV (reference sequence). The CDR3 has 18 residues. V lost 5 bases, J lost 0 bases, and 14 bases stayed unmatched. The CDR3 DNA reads TGTGCCAGCAGTACACACCTAAATCGGGACAGAAGCACAGATACGCAGTATTTT. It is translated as CASSTHLNRDRSTDTQYF.

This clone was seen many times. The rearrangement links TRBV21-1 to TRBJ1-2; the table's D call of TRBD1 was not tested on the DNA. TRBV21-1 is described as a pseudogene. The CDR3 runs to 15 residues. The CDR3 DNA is TGTGCCAGCAGCAAAGAAAGCGACAGTAGCTATGGCTACACCTTC. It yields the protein CASSKESDSSYGYTF.

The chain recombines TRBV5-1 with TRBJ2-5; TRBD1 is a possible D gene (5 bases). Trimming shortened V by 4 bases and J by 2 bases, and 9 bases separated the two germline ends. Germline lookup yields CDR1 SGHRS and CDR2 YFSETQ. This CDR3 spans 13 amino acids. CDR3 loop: CASSGDSQETQYF. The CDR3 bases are TGCGCCAGCAGCGGCGACAGTCAAGAGACCCAGTACTTC.

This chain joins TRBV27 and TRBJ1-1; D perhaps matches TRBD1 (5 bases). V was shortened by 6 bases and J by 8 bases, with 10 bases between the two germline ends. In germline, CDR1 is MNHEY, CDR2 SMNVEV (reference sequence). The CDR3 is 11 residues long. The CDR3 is CASSRSGEAFF. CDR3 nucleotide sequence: TGTGCCAGCAGCCGATCAGGGGAAGCTTTCTTT.

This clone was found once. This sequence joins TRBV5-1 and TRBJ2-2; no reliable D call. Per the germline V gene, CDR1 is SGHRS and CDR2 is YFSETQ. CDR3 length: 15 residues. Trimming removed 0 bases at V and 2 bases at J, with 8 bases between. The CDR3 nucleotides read TGCGCCAGCAGCTTGGCGGCAGATAACACCGGGGAGCTGTTTTTT. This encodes CASSLAADNTGELFF.

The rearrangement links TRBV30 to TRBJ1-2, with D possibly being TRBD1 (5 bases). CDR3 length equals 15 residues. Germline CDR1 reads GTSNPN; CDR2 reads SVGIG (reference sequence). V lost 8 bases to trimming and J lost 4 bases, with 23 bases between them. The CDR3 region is CAADGTGPRVYGYTF. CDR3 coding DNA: TGTGCCGCCGATGGAACGGGGCCCCGGGTCTATGGCTACACCTTC.

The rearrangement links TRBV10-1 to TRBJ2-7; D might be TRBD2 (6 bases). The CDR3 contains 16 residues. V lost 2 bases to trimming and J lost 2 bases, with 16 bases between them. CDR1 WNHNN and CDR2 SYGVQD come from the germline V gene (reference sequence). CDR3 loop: CASSETPEGRPYEQYF. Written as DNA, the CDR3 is TGCGCCAGCAGTGAGACCCCGGAGGGTCGCCCCTACGAGCAGTACTTC.

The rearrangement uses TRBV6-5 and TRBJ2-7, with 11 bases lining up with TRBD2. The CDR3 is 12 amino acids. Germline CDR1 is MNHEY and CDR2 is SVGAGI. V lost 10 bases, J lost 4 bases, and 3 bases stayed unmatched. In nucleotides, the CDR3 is TGTGCCACCGGGACTAGCGGATACGAGCAGTACTTC. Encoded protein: CATGTSGYEQYF.

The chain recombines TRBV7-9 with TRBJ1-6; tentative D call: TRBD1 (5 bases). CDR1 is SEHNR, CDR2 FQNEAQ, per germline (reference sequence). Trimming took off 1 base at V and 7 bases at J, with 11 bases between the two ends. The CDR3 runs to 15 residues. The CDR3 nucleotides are TGTGCCAGCAGCTTAGGGGGCAGCCCCAATTCACCCCTCCACTTT. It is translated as CASSLGGSPNSPLHF.

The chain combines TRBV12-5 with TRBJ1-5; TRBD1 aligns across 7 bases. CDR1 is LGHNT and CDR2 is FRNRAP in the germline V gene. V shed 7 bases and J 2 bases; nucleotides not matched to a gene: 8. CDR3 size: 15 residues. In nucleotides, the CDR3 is TGTGCTAGTGCCCCCCCAGGACAGGGCAATCAGCCCCAGCATTTT. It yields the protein CASAPPGQGNQPQHF.

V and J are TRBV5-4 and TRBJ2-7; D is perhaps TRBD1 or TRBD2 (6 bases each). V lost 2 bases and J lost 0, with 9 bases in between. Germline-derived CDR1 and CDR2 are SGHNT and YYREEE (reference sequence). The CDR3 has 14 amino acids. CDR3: CASSFGGSSYEQYF. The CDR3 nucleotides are TGTGCCAGCAGCTTCGGGGGCAGCTCCTACGAGCAGTACTTC.

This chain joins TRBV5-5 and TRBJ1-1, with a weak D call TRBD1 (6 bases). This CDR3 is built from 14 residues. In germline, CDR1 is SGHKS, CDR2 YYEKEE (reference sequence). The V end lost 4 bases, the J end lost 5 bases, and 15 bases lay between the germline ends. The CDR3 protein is CASSPEQGGTEAFF. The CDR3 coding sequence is TGTGCCAGCAGCCCCGAACAGGGAGGTACTGAAGCTTTCTTT.

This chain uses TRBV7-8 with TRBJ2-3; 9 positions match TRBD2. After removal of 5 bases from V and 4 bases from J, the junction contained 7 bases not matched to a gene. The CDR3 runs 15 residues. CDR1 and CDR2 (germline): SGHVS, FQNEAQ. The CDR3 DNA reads TGTGCCAGCAGCACCCTTAGCGGGGGACCAGATACGCAGTATTTT. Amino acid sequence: CASSTLSGGPDTQYF.

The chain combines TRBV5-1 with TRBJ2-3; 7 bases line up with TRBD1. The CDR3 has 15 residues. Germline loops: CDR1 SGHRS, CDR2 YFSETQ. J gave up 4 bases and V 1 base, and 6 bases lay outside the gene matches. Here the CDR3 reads CASSLSGGGADTQYF. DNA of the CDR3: TGCGCCAGCAGCTTGTCAGGGGGTGGGGCAGATACGCAGTATTTT.

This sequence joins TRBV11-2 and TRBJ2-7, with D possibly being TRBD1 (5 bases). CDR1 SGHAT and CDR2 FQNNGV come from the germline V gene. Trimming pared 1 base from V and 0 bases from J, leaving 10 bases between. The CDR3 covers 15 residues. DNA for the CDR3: TGTGCCAGCAGCTTAGTGTCAGGGATCTCCTACGAGCAGTACTTC. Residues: CASSLVSGISYEQYF. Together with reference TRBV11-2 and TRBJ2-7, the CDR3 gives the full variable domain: EAGVAQSPRYKIIEKRQSVAFWCNPISGHATLYWYQQILGQGPKLLIQFQNNGVVDDSQLPKDRFSAERLKGVDSTLKIQPAKLEDSAVYLCASSLVSGISYEQYFGPGTRLTVT.

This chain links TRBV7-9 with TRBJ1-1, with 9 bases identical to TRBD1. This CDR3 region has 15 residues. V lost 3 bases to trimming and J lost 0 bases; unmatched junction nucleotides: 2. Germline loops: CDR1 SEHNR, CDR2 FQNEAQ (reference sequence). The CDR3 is CASSLTGGMNTEAFF. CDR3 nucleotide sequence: TGTGCCAGCAGCTTGACAGGGGGAATGAACACTGAAGCTTTCTTT.

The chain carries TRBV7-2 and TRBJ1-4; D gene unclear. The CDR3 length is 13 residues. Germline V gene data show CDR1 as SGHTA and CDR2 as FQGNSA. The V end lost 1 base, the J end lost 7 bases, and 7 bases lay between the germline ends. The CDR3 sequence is CASSLVVGEKLFF. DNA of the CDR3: TGTGCCAGCAGCTTAGTTGTCGGTGAAAAACTGTTTTTT.

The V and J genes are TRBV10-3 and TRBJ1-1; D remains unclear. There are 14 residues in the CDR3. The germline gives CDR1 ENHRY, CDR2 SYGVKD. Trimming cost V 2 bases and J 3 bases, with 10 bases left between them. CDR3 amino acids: CAISEVKADTEAFF. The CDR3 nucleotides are TGTGCCATCAGTGAGGTCAAGGCGGACACTGAAGCTTTCTTT.

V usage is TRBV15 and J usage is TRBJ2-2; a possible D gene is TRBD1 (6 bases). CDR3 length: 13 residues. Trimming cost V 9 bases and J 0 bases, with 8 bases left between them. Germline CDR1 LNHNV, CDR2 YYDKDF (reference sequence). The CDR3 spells CATGAPNTGELFF. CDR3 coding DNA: TGTGCCACGGGGGCCCCGAACACCGGGGAGCTGTTTTTT.

This chain's CDR3 is CASSKDSNQPQHF. CDR3 sequence (DNA): TGTGCCAGCAGTAAAGATAGCAATCAGCCCCAGCATTTT. The chain couples TRBV2 to TRBJ1-5, with D unresolved. The CDR3 totals 13 residues. Per germline, CDR1 SNHLY and CDR2 FYNNEI. V was pared by 5 bases and J by 0 bases, with 5 bases between.

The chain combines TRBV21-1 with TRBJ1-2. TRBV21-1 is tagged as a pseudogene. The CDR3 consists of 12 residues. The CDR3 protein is CASGRAHYGYTF. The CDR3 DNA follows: TGTGCCAGCGGGAGGGCTCACTATGGCTACACCTTC.